The 17 T cell receptor beta chains presented below share a single source sample, sequenced in a study of OX40 agonist ivuxolimab in advanced cancers. The data were produced by immunoSEQ multiplex PCR, yet TCRdb's version contains in-frame clones alone and is incomplete. This table holds under 85,000 clones, roughly 84% found once. Sequenced material: CD4+ or CD8+ T cells sorted from blood, taken in a trial of the OX40 agonist ivuxolimab. All receptors derive from an adult with an advanced solid tumor such as melanoma, head and neck, liver or kidney cancer.

This clone was recorded only once. This chain uses TRBV6-6 with TRBJ2-2, with 8 bases aligning to TRBD1. This CDR3 is built from 14 residues. J gave up 6 bases and V 7 bases, and 7 bases lay outside the gene matches. Germline V gives CDR1 MNHNY, CDR2 SVGAGI (reference sequence). CDR3 region: CASNPRTGSGELFF. The CDR3 bases are TGTGCCAGCAATCCTAGGACAGGGTCCGGGGAGCTGTTTTTT.

The chain uses TRBV6-5 and TRBJ2-2; TRBD1 aligns across 7 bases. Germline assignment: CDR1 MNHEY and CDR2 SVGAGI. With V trimmed by 6 bases and J by 4 bases, 8 bases remained unmatched. The CDR3 is 15 residues long. The DNA of the CDR3 is TGTGCCAGCAGCCTGAGACAGGGAGTCACCGGGGAGCTGTTTTTT. Its protein product is CASSLRQGVTGELFF.

The rearrangement links TRBV28 to TRBJ1-5, with a weak D call TRBD1 (5 bases). The CDR3 has 15 amino acids. CDR1 and CDR2 (germline): MDHEN, SYDVKM. V was cut by 6 bases and J by 0 bases, with 12 bases left in between. The chain's CDR3 is CASSPTAYSNQPQHF. DNA for the CDR3: TGTGCCAGCAGCCCGACAGCTTATAGCAATCAGCCCCAGCATTTT. Full variable domain (outside the CDR3, taken from reference TRBV28 and TRBJ1-5): DVKVTQSSRYLVKRTGEKVFLECVQDMDHENMFWYRQDPGLGLRLIYFSYDVKMKEKGDIPEGYSVSREKKERFSLILESASTNQTSMYLCASSPTAYSNQPQHFGDGTRLSIL.

The chain links TRBV6-1 to TRBJ2-7, with 8 positions matching TRBD1. CDR1 and CDR2 from the germline V gene are MNHNS and SASEGT. The CDR3 is made up of 14 amino acids. After removal of 4 bases from V and 3 bases from J, the junction contained 5 bases not matched to a gene. CDR3 nucleotides: TGTGCCAGCAGTGTAGACAGGGGTGGCTACGAGCAGTACTTC. Translating it yields CASSVDRGGYEQYF.

This sequence joins TRBV11-3 and TRBJ2-1; D is possibly TRBD2 (5 bases). V shed 6 bases and J shed 8 bases, with 17 bases lying between them. The V gene's germline CDR1 is SGHNT and CDR2 YENEEA. The CDR3 spans 14 residues. The CDR3 DNA sequence: TGTGCCAGCAGTACGGGATCCGGGAAGTATGAGCAGTTCTTC. Encoded protein: CASSTGSGKYEQFF.

This clone occurred once. V gene TRBV29-1 combines with J gene TRBJ2-1; D might be TRBD2 (5 bases). CDR1 and CDR2 from the germline V gene are SQVTM and ANQGSEA. The V gene lost 0 bases and the J gene lost 9 bases, with 21 bases spanning the gap. The length of the CDR3 is 16 residues. The chain's CDR3 is CSVEDTAGFGVSEQFF. Here the CDR3 DNA reads TGCAGCGTTGAAGATACGGCGGGTTTCGGAGTCAGTGAGCAGTTCTTC.

The genes are TRBV6-1 and TRBJ1-2; no clear D. This CDR3 region has 15 residues. Germline CDR1 MNHNS, CDR2 SASEGT. Trimming pared 3 bases from V and 0 bases from J, leaving 11 bases between. The DNA of the CDR3 is TGTGCCAGCAGTGAGGCCAGGAGACCTAACTATGGCTACACCTTC. Its protein product is CASSEARRPNYGYTF.

This clone was seen just once. This chain connects TRBV5-4 to TRBJ2-2, with D possibly matching TRBD2 (6 bases). Trimming left V 1 base short and J 4 bases short, with 11 bases between. Germline CDR1 SGHNT, CDR2 YYREEE (reference sequence). This CDR3 spans 15 amino acids. The CDR3: CASSLFTGGTGELFF. The CDR3 coding sequence is TGTGCCAGCAGCTTGTTTACCGGGGGCACCGGGGAGCTGTTTTTT.

The chain is built from TRBV7-2 and TRBJ2-1; TRBD2 aligns across 9 bases. CDR3 size: 15 residues. The V gene's germline CDR1 is SGHTA and CDR2 FQGNSA. Trimming at V came to 2 bases and at J to 10 bases, leaving 9 bases not matched to a gene. In DNA form, the CDR3 reads TGTGCCAGCAGCTTAAACCTGGTTCTAGCGGGAGAGCAGTTCTTC. Encoded protein: CASSLNLVLAGEQFF.

This sequence joins TRBV10-1 and TRBJ1-3, with D unclear. CDR1 WNHNN and CDR2 SYGVQD come from the germline V gene (reference sequence). The CDR3 contains 15 residues. V dropped 2 bases and J dropped 0 bases, with 8 bases sitting between them. CDR3 sequence (DNA): TGCGCCAGCAGTGAGAACTTCAACTCTGGAAACACCATATATTTT. Its translation: CASSENFNSGNTIYF.

The chain combines TRBV7-7 with TRBJ2-1; 9 nucleotides align to TRBD1. This CDR3 comprises 15 residues. CDR1 is SSHAT and CDR2 is FNYEAQ in the germline V gene (reference sequence). J was trimmed by 4 bases and V by 5 bases; bases with no gene match: 6. CDR3 residues: CASSLGQGDYNEQFF. CDR3 nucleotide sequence: TGTGCCAGCAGCCTGGGACAGGGCGATTACAATGAGCAGTTCTTC.

This clone was recorded once. V gene TRBV27 combines with J gene TRBJ1-2; 7 bases fit TRBD1. Germline CDR1 reads MNHEY; CDR2 reads SMNVEV (reference sequence). J lost 7 bases, V lost 5 bases, and 7 bases had no gene match. This CDR3 is 13 amino acids long. CDR3 amino acids: CASSPRTGGGYTF. DNA for the CDR3: TGTGCCAGCAGTCCCCGGACAGGAGGTGGCTACACCTTC.

The J gene is TRBJ2-3, the V gene TRBV29-1; the D gene could be TRBD1 or TRBD2 (5 bases each). This CDR3 has 14 amino acids. Looked up from germline, CDR1 is SQVTM and CDR2 is ANQGSEA. Trimming stripped 8 bases from V and 3 bases from J, with 18 bases between. Here the CDR3 reads CSPLFLGGTDTQYF. The DNA of the CDR3 is TGCAGCCCTCTGTTTCTTGGGGGTACAGATACGCAGTATTTT.

This sequence joins TRBV15 and TRBJ2-5; 8 bases agree with TRBD2. The J call could be wrong; TRBJ2-7 is a better fit for the DNA end. Per the germline V gene, CDR1 is LNHNV and CDR2 is YYDKDF (reference sequence). CDR3 length: 17 amino acids. The CDR3 DNA reads as TGTGCCACCAGCAGAGGGCCCGGACTAGCCTACTCCTACGAGCAGTACTTC. This translates into CATSRGPGLAYSYEQYF.

The chain is built from TRBV5-1 and TRBJ1-2; 7 bases agree with TRBD1. CDR1 and CDR2 from the germline V gene are SGHRS and YFSETQ. V was pared by 0 bases and J by 7 bases, with 3 bases of the junction left unmatched. CDR3 size: 13 residues. This CDR3 is CASSLEGARGYTF. DNA of the CDR3: TGCGCCAGCAGCTTGGAGGGGGCTCGTGGCTACACCTTC.

This chain joins TRBV28 and TRBJ1-5; a weak D match, TRBD1 (5 bases). In germline, CDR1 is MDHEN, CDR2 SYDVKM. CDR3 length: 14 residues. The V and J ends lost 2 bases and 6 bases respectively, with 11 bases between them. CDR3: CASSLVQGTQPQHF. The CDR3, as DNA: TGTGCCAGCAGTTTAGTCCAGGGAACTCAGCCCCAGCATTTT.

This chain links TRBV27 with TRBJ2-3; D unresolved. In germline, CDR1 is MNHEY, CDR2 SMNVEV (reference sequence). This CDR3 is 13 amino acids long. The V and J ends lost 6 bases and 6 bases respectively, with 13 bases between them. The CDR3 nucleotides read TGTGCCAGCAGGCCAACCCTGGCGGATACGCAGTATTTT. Amino acid sequence: CASRPTLADTQYF.